These 23 T cell receptor beta chains were all obtained from the same sample, sequenced in a study of blood T cell repertoires in COVID-19. Sequencing used immunoSEQ multiplex PCR; TCRdb keeps in-frame clones, though not all of them. Of 150,000 to 200,000 clones detected, approximately 80% appear once; the ten largest clones hold over 20%. Sequences were obtained from peripheral blood. Receptors were obtained from an elderly woman with acute or convalescent COVID-19.

The chain carries TRBV6-5 and TRBJ1-1; D gene uncertain. The CDR3 runs 13 residues. V was pared by 6 bases and J by 3 bases, with 11 bases between. The V gene's germline CDR1 is MNHEY and CDR2 SVGAGI. CDR3 nucleotide sequence: TGTGCCAGCAGAACGATGAGGGACACTGAAGCTTTCTTT. This translates into CASRTMRDTEAFF.

This clone was counted only a few times. The chain's CDR3 is CARSGHYYGYTF. In nucleotides, the CDR3 is TGTGCCAGAAGCGGACACTACTATGGCTACACCTTC. J is TRBJ1-2 and V is TRBV5-3, with D perhaps matching TRBD1 (5 bases). TRBV5-3 is classed as an ORF, of uncertain function. V lost 4 bases to trimming and J lost 3 bases, with 7 bases between them. The CDR3 covers 12 residues.

The chain recombines TRBV20-1 with TRBJ2-1, with 9 bases fitting TRBD2. V was pared by 0 bases and J by 15 bases, with 3 bases of the junction left unmatched. The germline CDR1 and CDR2 sequences are DFQATT and SNEGSKA (reference sequence). The CDR3 is 11 amino acids. CDR3 sequence: CSARDSGSTFF. The CDR3 DNA reads as TGCAGTGCTAGAGATAGCGGGAGTACGTTCTTC.

The DNA of the CDR3 is TGTGCCATCAAGACAGGGACCCTGGTAGGCTATGGCTACACCTTC. Its translation: CAIKTGTLVGYGYTF. The chain couples TRBV10-3 to TRBJ1-2; 7 nucleotides match TRBD1. The germline gives CDR1 ENHRY, CDR2 SYGVKD. Trimming at V came to 7 bases and at J to 4 bases, leaving 12 bases not matched to a gene. The CDR3 extends over 15 amino acids.

This clone was counted once. V gene TRBV9 combines with J gene TRBJ1-6, with a tentative D call TRBD1 (5 bases). Germline CDR1 and CDR2: SGDLS and YYNGEE. This CDR3 spans 14 amino acids. V shed 3 bases and J shed 7 bases, with 11 bases lying between them. The CDR3 is CASSGRGGNSPLHF. The DNA for the CDR3 is TGTGCCAGCAGCGGGAGGGGAGGGAATTCACCCCTCCACTTT.

V is TRBV5-8 and J is TRBJ1-4, with D maybe TRBD1 (6 bases). Trimming took 4 bases from V and 8 from J, leaving 21 bases between them. The CDR3 runs 16 residues. Germline-derived CDR1 and CDR2 are SGHTS and YDEGEE. This CDR3 is CASSRPPQGRGEKLFF. The CDR3 DNA sequence: TGTGCCAGCAGCCGACCCCCCCAGGGGAGGGGAGAAAAACTGTTTTTT.

The chain links TRBV5-1 to TRBJ2-2; tentative D call: TRBD1 (5 bases). Per germline, CDR1 SGHRS and CDR2 YFSETQ. V shed 0 bases and J shed 0 bases, with 9 bases lying between them. The CDR3 is 16 amino acids. The DNA of the CDR3 is TGCGCCAGCAGCTTGGAAGGACACACGAACACCGGGGAGCTGTTTTTT. Translated, it gives CASSLEGHTNTGELFF.

The rearrangement links TRBV25-1 to TRBJ2-5; D might be TRBD1 (6 bases). The CDR3 length is 14 residues. V was clipped by 5 bases and J by 2 bases, with 12 bases between them. Germline V gives CDR1 MGHDK, CDR2 SYGVNS. DNA for the CDR3: TGTGCCAGCAGTCCCCGGACAGAACAAGAGACCCAGTACTTC. Translated: CASSPRTEQETQYF.

This clone was counted a single time. The chain carries TRBV7-9 and TRBJ1-2; D call uncertain. Germline loops: CDR1 SEHNR, CDR2 FQNEAQ (reference sequence). This CDR3 spans 13 amino acids. Trimming removed 1 base from V and 8 bases from J, with 11 bases in between. CDR3 in amino acids: CASSLDSFTGYTF. CDR3 DNA sequence: TGTGCCAGCAGCTTAGACTCATTTACGGGCTACACCTTC.

This chain connects TRBV7-9 to TRBJ2-5; 10 bases are shared with TRBD1. The CDR3 runs 13 residues. J lost 5 bases, V lost 8 bases, and 5 bases had no gene match. Germline V gene data show CDR1 as SEHNR and CDR2 as FQNEAQ (reference sequence). The CDR3 protein is CASGTGDFETQYF. CDR3 bases: TGTGCCAGCGGGACAGGGGATTTCGAGACCCAGTACTTC.

This clone was detected only a few times. The CDR3 reads CAITQGLGDSPLHF. CDR3 in DNA: TGTGCCATCACACAGGGGTTAGGGGATTCACCCCTCCACTTT. This rearrangement joins TRBV10-3 to TRBJ1-6; 7 nucleotides match TRBD1. This CDR3 has 14 residues. Germline loops: CDR1 ENHRY, CDR2 SYGVKD. V gave up 7 bases and J gave up 8 bases; unmatched junction bases: 8.

J is TRBJ1-4 and V is TRBV25-1; perhaps TRBD1 as D (5 bases). Germline V lookup: CDR1 MGHDK, CDR2 SYGVNS. V was trimmed by 4 bases and J by 0 bases, leaving 15 bases between them. The CDR3 spans 17 residues. The chain's CDR3 is CASSARGFGATNEKLFF. CDR3 nucleotides: TGTGCCAGCAGTGCCCGGGGGTTTGGGGCAACTAATGAAAAACTGTTTTTT.

The gene calls are TRBV4-1 and TRBJ2-2; 7 bases are a match to TRBD1. The germline CDR1 and CDR2 sequences are MGHRA and YSYEKL. Germline trimming cut 5 bases from V and 2 bases from J; bases unmatched to any gene: 8. CDR3 size: 16 residues. The DNA for the CDR3 is TGCGCCAGCAGCGGGCGACAGGGTAGTAACACCGGGGAGCTGTTTTTT. Its translation is CASSGRQGSNTGELFF.

This sequence joins TRBV7-2 and TRBJ2-2; 8 bases map to TRBD1. Germline V gives CDR1 SGHTA, CDR2 FQGNSA. V shed 6 bases and J 5 bases; nucleotides not matched to a gene: 2. The CDR3 is 13 amino acids. For the CDR3, the DNA is TGTGCCAGCAGGACAGGGGAAACCGGGGAGCTGTTTTTT. It specifies CASRTGETGELFF.

This rearrangement joins TRBV10-3 to TRBJ1-1; D is perhaps TRBD1 (6 bases). The CDR3 runs to 14 residues. CDR1 and CDR2 (germline): ENHRY, SYGVKD. Here the CDR3 DNA reads TGTGCATCTGGATTGGGGGGGCAGGACACTGAAGCTTTCTTT. This gives the protein CASGLGGQDTEAFF.

This clone was counted a few times. CDR3 nucleotides: TGTGCCAGCAGCCGTCCCGGGACAGCGATCTATGGCTACACCTTC. Translated: CASSRPGTAIYGYTF. J is TRBJ1-2 and V is TRBV6-5; 7 bases are a match to TRBD1. The germline gives CDR1 MNHEY, CDR2 SVGAGI. Germline trimming cut 6 bases from V and 4 bases from J; bases unmatched to any gene: 11. CDR3 length: 15 residues.

The chain recombines TRBV2 with TRBJ1-2; the D is unclear. Germline V gene lookup returns CDR1 SNHLY and CDR2 FYNNEI. Trimming removed 7 bases from V and 2 bases from J, with 8 bases in between. The CDR3 sequence is 12 residues long. CDR3 sequence (DNA): TGTGCCAGCACGCGGGAGAACTATGGCTACACCTTC. As protein: CASTRENYGYTF.

V usage is TRBV5-1 and J usage is TRBJ1-6, with a weak D call TRBD1 (6 bases). Trimming pared 5 bases from V and 4 bases from J, leaving 13 bases between. The CDR3 length is 15 residues. Germline lookup yields CDR1 SGHRS and CDR2 YFSETQ. The CDR3 spells CASRIATGYNSPLHF. The CDR3 DNA sequence: TGCGCCAGCAGAATCGCGACAGGATATAATTCACCCCTCCACTTT.

V and J are TRBV27 and TRBJ2-3; perhaps TRBD1 as D (6 bases). This CDR3 has 17 amino acids. CDR1 MNHEY and CDR2 SMNVEV come from the germline V gene (reference sequence). Trimming left V 3 bases short and J 3 bases short, with 19 bases between. This CDR3 is CASSFIRQGLGTDTQYF. The CDR3 nucleotides read TGTGCCAGCAGTTTCATTCGGCAGGGGTTGGGGACAGATACGCAGTATTTT.

This clone was seen a single time. The rearrangement uses TRBV6-6 and TRBJ2-2, with D perhaps TRBD2 (6 bases). CDR3 length: 14 amino acids. The germline V gene has CDR1 MNHNY and CDR2 SVGAGI (reference sequence). V lost 5 bases and J 7 bases, leaving 14 bases between the germline ends. The CDR3 loop reads CASSLNLGGGELFF. The CDR3 DNA sequence: TGTGCCAGCAGTCTAAACTTGGGGGGCGGGGAGCTGTTTTTT.

The rearrangement links TRBV19 to TRBJ1-2, with 8 bases identical to TRBD1. V shed 8 bases, J shed 0 bases, and the junction held 5 bases outside the gene matches. Germline CDR1 and CDR2: LNHDA and SQIVND (reference sequence). The CDR3 has 14 amino acids. In DNA form, the CDR3 reads TGTGCCAGTGGTCAGGGGGCCGCTAACTATGGCTACACCTTC. As protein: CASGQGAANYGYTF.

The CDR3 region is CASRGGSAYNEQFF. For the CDR3, the DNA is TGTGCCAGCAGGGGCGGGAGCGCGTACAATGAGCAGTTCTTC. The chain carries TRBV6-5 and TRBJ2-1, with TRBD2 matching over 7 bases. The J segment lost 4 bases and the V segment lost 6 bases, leaving 6 bases of the junction unmatched. Germline V CDR1 and CDR2: MNHEY, SVGAGI. The CDR3 runs to 14 residues.

This chain joins TRBV4-1 and TRBJ2-2; 10 bases agree with TRBD2. Unmatched junction bases numbered 5, after V lost 1 base and J lost 6 bases. CDR1 and CDR2 (germline): MGHRA, YSYEKL. CDR3 length: 16 amino acids. The CDR3, as DNA: TGCGCCAGCAGCCAAGTACTACTAGCGGGATCCGGGGAGCTGTTTTTT. This translates into CASSQVLLAGSGELFF.